The 25 T cell receptor beta chains presented below share a single source sample, sequenced in a study of T-cell reconstitution after alpha-beta-depleted transplantation in children. Construction of the TCRbeta library involved unique molecular identifiers. TCRdb used MiXCR to reprocess the PCR reads, holding one entry per CDR3 protein. Here the sample spans about 200,000 distinct CDR3 sequences, approximately 6.9% being singletons. The input for sequencing was PBMCs, taken before TCRalphabeta/CD19-depleted stem cell transplant. Receptors were obtained from a boy aged 2 to 10 with acute lymphoblastic leukemia, due to receive a stem cell transplant.

The chain joins TRBV27 to TRBJ2-7, with D unclear. Trimming took off 0 bases at V and 4 bases at J, with 10 bases between the two ends. Germline values: CDR1 MNHEY, CDR2 SMNVEV (reference sequence). The CDR3 loop spans 14 amino acids. The CDR3, as DNA: TGTGCCAGCAGTTTATCGTGGGGTAGTTACGAGCAGTACTTC. This gives the protein CASSLSWGSYEQYF.

The V gene is TRBV2, the J gene TRBJ2-7; D is unresolved. The V end was cut by 4 bases, the J end by 3 bases, with 10 bases between. CDR3 length: 13 residues. In germline, CDR1 is SNHLY, CDR2 FYNNEI. Here the CDR3 reads CASSAQVIYEQYF. In DNA, the CDR3 is TGTGCCAGCAGTGCTCAGGTTATCTACGAGCAGTACTTC.

This clonotype was seen ten or more times. The genes are TRBV5-5 and TRBJ2-5, with D possibly called TRBD1 or TRBD2 (5 bases each). V lost 4 bases and J 2 bases, leaving 12 bases between the germline ends. In germline, CDR1 is SGHKS, CDR2 YYEKEE (reference sequence). There are 14 residues in the CDR3. CDR3 sequence reads: CASSPREGQETQYF. The CDR3 DNA reads TGTGCCAGCAGCCCTCGCGAGGGGCAAGAGACCCAGTACTTC.

In its sample, this clonotype was seen many times. The V and J genes are TRBV4-3 and TRBJ2-1; 11 bases agree with TRBD2. V trimming: 2 bases; J trimming: 4 bases; junction bases outside the gene matches: 10. Germline V gives CDR1 LGHNA, CDR2 YSLEER. This CDR3 comprises 18 residues. The CDR3 DNA reads TGCGCCAGCAGCCAACAAACTAGCGGGGGATACATTTACAATGAGCAGTTCTTC. It specifies CASSQQTSGGYIYNEQFF.

This clonotype was counted ten times or more. The CDR3 is CASSWTSGRETQYF. In DNA form, the CDR3 reads TGTGCCAGCAGCTGGACTAGCGGGAGGGAGACCCAGTACTTC. The rearrangement links TRBV7-9 to TRBJ2-5; 14 nucleotides align to TRBD2. Germline V gene data show CDR1 as SEHNR and CDR2 as FQNEAQ (reference sequence). V trimming: 4 bases; J trimming: 5 bases; junction bases outside the gene matches: 0. This CDR3 comprises 14 residues.

There are many counts of this clonotype. The rearrangement joins TRBV14 to TRBJ2-1; D not certain. The germline V gene encodes CDR1 SGHDN and CDR2 FVKESK. The V end was cut by 3 bases, the J end by 5 bases, with 11 bases between. The CDR3 has 14 residues. The CDR3 nucleotides read TGTGCCAGCAGCCACCGGCAGGAGAACAATGAGCAGTTCTTC. It yields the protein CASSHRQENNEQFF.

The table lists this clonotype with a few counts. The gene calls are TRBV6-5 and TRBJ2-5; TRBD1 is a possible D gene (6 bases). The CDR3 spans 14 residues. The V gene's germline CDR1 is MNHEY and CDR2 SVGAGI. Between the trimmed V and J ends, which lost 7 bases and 5 bases, there was a span of 17 bases. Here the CDR3 reads CASTILQGAETQYF. CDR3 bases: TGTGCCAGCACGATACTACAGGGCGCCGAGACCCAGTACTTC.

This clonotype has more than one count but fewer than ten. The CDR3 here is CASHHGARGSPLHF. In DNA, the CDR3 is TGTGCCAGCCACCACGGCGCGAGGGGTTCACCCCTCCACTTT. This chain links TRBV5-6 with TRBJ1-6, with D perhaps matching TRBD1 (5 bases). V lost 7 bases to trimming and J lost 9 bases, with 17 bases between them. This CDR3 contains 14 residues. The germline V gene encodes CDR1 SGHDT and CDR2 YYEEEE.

The chain employs TRBV29-1 and TRBJ2-4, with 12 bases fitting TRBD1. CDR3 length: 15 amino acids. Germline trimming cut 5 bases from V and 2 bases from J; bases unmatched to any gene: 4. Germline V CDR1 and CDR2: SQVTM, ANQGSEA. CDR3 region: CSVHGTGGTKNIQYF. In nucleotides, the CDR3 is TGCAGCGTTCACGGGACAGGGGGCACCAAAAACATTCAGTACTTC.

The chain links TRBV15 to TRBJ2-1; TRBD2 matches at 11 bases. Per the germline V gene, CDR1 is LNHNV and CDR2 is YYDKDF (reference sequence). The CDR3 contains 16 residues. The trim removed 5 bases at V and 3 bases at J, leaving 6 bases unmatched. The CDR3 coding sequence is TGTGCCACCAGCCATGACGGGACTAGCGGCTACAATGAGCAGTTCTTC. Encoded protein: CATSHDGTSGYNEQFF.

This clonotype was counted ten times or more. The chain uses TRBV24-1 and TRBJ1-4; TRBD1 might be the D (5 bases). The CDR3 consists of 11 residues. CDR1 is KGHDR, CDR2 SFDVKD, per germline. Trimming shortened V by 4 bases and J by 12 bases, and 8 bases separated the two germline ends. For the CDR3, the DNA is TGTGCCACCAGTGAAGGGGCACAACTGTTTTTT. This codes for CATSEGAQLFF.

A few counts support this clonotype. A much larger clone differs from this one at a single base, so this may be a read error. The chain uses TRBV11-2 and TRBJ2-3; D is undetermined. The CDR3 contains 11 residues. The germline V gene encodes CDR1 SGHAT and CDR2 FQNNGV. Between the trimmed V and J ends, which lost 6 bases and 2 bases, there was a span of 3 bases. Here the CDR3 DNA reads TGTGCCAGCAGAGACACAGATACGCAGTATTTT. It yields the protein CASRDTDTQYF.

This clonotype was counted at least ten times. This chain connects TRBV28 to TRBJ2-7; D unresolved. The V gene's germline CDR1 is MDHEN and CDR2 SYDVKM. This CDR3 region has 15 residues. The V end lost 1 base, the J end lost 1 base, and 11 bases lay between the germline ends. Here the CDR3 DNA reads TGTGCCAGCAGTTTATCCCCCGGCCGGTCCTACGAGCAGTACTTC. It codes for CASSLSPGRSYEQYF.

This clonotype was seen many times. This sequence joins TRBV20-1 and TRBJ2-5; tentative D call: TRBD2 (7 bases). This CDR3 region has 14 residues. Trimming cost V 1 base and J 3 bases, with 12 bases left between them. Germline V lookup: CDR1 DFQATT, CDR2 SNEGSKA (reference sequence). For the CDR3, the DNA is TGCAGTGCTAGAGTCGGGGGGCTCGAAGAGACCCAGTACTTC. Protein: CSARVGGLEETQYF.

This clonotype came up many times. This chain links TRBV28 with TRBJ1-5, with no clear D. Deletions cut 2 bases from V and 0 bases from J, with 14 bases between. Germline assignment: CDR1 MDHEN and CDR2 SYDVKM. This CDR3 is built from 17 residues. CDR3 protein: CASSLGRTDYSNQPQHF. CDR3 bases: TGTGCCAGCAGTTTAGGACGTACTGATTATAGCAATCAGCCCCAGCATTTT. Based on the CDR3 plus reference TRBV28 and TRBJ1-5, the full variable domain is DVKVTQSSRYLVKRTGEKVFLECVQDMDHENMFWYRQDPGLGLRLIYFSYDVKMKEKGDIPEGYSVSREKKERFSLILESASTNQTSMYLCASSLGRTDYSNQPQHFGDGTRLSIL.

This clonotype has at least ten counts. CDR3 sequence (DNA): TGCAGCGTTTGGACAGAGTATGAAGCTTTCTTT. It specifies CSVWTEYEAFF. The genes are TRBV29-1 and TRBJ1-1; perhaps TRBD1 as D (6 bases). The CDR3 runs to 11 residues. CDR1 and CDR2 (germline): SQVTM, ANQGSEA. Trimming pared 5 bases from V and 7 bases from J, leaving 11 bases between.

In its sample, this clonotype was seen many times. The chain links TRBV7-2 to TRBJ2-1; weak D call: TRBD2 (5 bases). The CDR3 has 16 residues. Trimming removed 5 bases from V and 6 bases from J, with 20 bases in between. The germline V gene has CDR1 SGHTA and CDR2 FQGNSA. The CDR3 sequence is CASSLIGISPFNEQFF. DNA of the CDR3: TGTGCCAGCAGCCTCATCGGGATTTCCCCTTTCAATGAGCAGTTCTTC.

At least ten counts were recorded for this clonotype. The rearrangement joins TRBV28 to TRBJ2-1; possibly TRBD1 for D (6 bases). The V and J ends lost 6 bases and 0 bases respectively, with 9 bases between them. Germline CDR1 is MDHEN and CDR2 is SYDVKM. This CDR3 region has 14 residues. The CDR3 sequence: CASSYRASYNEQFF. The CDR3 coding sequence is TGTGCCAGCAGCTACAGGGCCTCCTACAATGAGCAGTTCTTC.

This clonotype was seen repeatedly, ten times or more. V gene TRBV27 combines with J gene TRBJ1-1; no reliable D call. V shed 1 base and J shed 2 bases, with 5 bases lying between them. The CDR3 consists of 13 residues. Germline CDR1 reads MNHEY; CDR2 reads SMNVEV (reference sequence). CDR3 residues: CASSLFRNTEAFF. The CDR3 region has the DNA TGTGCCAGCAGTTTATTCAGAAACACTGAAGCTTTCTTT.

This clonotype was observed a handful of times. The rearrangement uses TRBV5-1 and TRBJ1-1; 8 bases are shared with TRBD1. Trimming took 7 bases from V and 1 from J; bases not matched to a gene: 3. The germline V gene has CDR1 SGHRS and CDR2 YFSETQ. This CDR3 is built from 13 residues. The CDR3 here is CASGTGGNTEAFF. CDR3 nucleotides: TGCGCCAGCGGCACAGGGGGGAACACTGAAGCTTTCTTT. The full variable domain, completed using reference TRBV5-1 and TRBJ1-1, is KAGVTQTPRYLIKTRGQQVTLSCSPISGHRSVSWYQQTPGQGLQFLFEYFSETQRNKGNFPGRFSGRQFSNSRSEMNVSTLELGDSALYLCASGTGGNTEAFFGQGTRLTVV.

The table lists this clonotype with a few counts. The chain couples TRBV5-5 to TRBJ2-5, with D tentatively TRBD2 (6 bases). The ends were cut back, 3 bases at V and 2 bases at J, with 20 bases in the middle. Germline values: CDR1 SGHKS, CDR2 YYEKEE (reference sequence). This CDR3 is built from 17 residues. Here the CDR3 DNA reads TGTGCCAGCAGCTGGCGGGATCTGGCAGTCCTACAAGAGACCCAGTACTTC. This gives the protein CASSWRDLAVLQETQYF.

In this sample, this clonotype turned up many times. This chain links TRBV18 with TRBJ2-2; D uncertain. The CDR3 has 15 amino acids. V was trimmed by 3 bases and J by 1 base, leaving 9 bases between them. Germline-derived CDR1 and CDR2 are KGHSH and LQKENI. CDR3 amino acids: CASSPRTVNTGELFF. In DNA, the CDR3 is TGTGCCAGCTCACCCAGGACGGTGAACACCGGGGAGCTGTTTTTT.

This clonotype was detected many times. This sequence joins TRBV7-8 and TRBJ1-1; a weak D match, TRBD1 (5 bases). The germline V gene has CDR1 SGHVS and CDR2 FQNEAQ. V was clipped by 2 bases and J by 5 bases, with 12 bases between them. CDR3 length: 14 residues. The CDR3: CASSLQGLRTEAFF. Here the CDR3 DNA reads TGTGCCAGCAGCTTACAGGGTTTGAGAACTGAAGCTTTCTTT.

This clonotype was detected many times. This sequence joins TRBV6-2 or TRBV6-3 and TRBJ2-1, with D unclear. Trimming removed 0 bases from V and 0 bases from J, with 12 bases in between. The CDR3 contains 17 residues. Germline CDR1 is MNHEY and CDR2 is SVGEGT. The CDR3 region has the DNA TGTGCCAGCAGTTACTCGAACTTGGCGAGCTCCTACAATGAGCAGTTCTTC. Its translation is CASSYSNLASSYNEQFF.

The V call is TRBV4-3, the J call TRBJ2-7, with D maybe TRBD1 (5 bases). Per germline, CDR1 LGHNA and CDR2 YSLEER. V was trimmed by 0 bases and J by 1 base, leaving 13 bases between them. The CDR3 is 16 amino acids. The CDR3 region has the DNA TGCGCCAGCAGCCAAGATACCACAGGATTATCCTACGAGCAGTACTTC. This gives the protein CASSQDTTGLSYEQYF.